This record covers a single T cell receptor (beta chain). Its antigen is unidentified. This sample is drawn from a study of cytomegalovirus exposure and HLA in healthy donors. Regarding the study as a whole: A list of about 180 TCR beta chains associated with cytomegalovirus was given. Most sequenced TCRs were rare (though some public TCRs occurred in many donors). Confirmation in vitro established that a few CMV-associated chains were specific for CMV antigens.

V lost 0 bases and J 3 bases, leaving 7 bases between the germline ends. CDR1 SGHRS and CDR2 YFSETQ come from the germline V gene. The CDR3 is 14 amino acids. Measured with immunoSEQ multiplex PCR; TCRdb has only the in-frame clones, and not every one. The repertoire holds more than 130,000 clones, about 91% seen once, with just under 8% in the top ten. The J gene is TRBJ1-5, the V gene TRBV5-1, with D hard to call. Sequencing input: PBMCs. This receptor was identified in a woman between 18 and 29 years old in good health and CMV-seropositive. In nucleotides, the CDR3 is TGCGCCAGCAGCTTGGGTCAGGCCAATCAGCCCCAGCATTTT. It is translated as CASSLGQANQPQHF.